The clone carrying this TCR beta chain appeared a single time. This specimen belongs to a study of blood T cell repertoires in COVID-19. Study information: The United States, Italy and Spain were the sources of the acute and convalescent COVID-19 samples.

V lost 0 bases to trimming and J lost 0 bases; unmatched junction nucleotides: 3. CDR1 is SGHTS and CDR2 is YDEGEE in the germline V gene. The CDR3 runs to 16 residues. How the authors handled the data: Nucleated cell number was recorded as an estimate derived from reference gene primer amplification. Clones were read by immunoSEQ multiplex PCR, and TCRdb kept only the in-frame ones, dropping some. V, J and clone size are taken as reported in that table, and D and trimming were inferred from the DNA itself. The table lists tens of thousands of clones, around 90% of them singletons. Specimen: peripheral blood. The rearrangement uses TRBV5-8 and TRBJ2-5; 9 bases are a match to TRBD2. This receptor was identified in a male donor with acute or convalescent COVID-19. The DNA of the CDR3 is TGTGCCAGCAGCTTGGCTCTAGCGGGGTACCAAGAGACCCAGTACTTC. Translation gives CASSLALAGYQETQYF.